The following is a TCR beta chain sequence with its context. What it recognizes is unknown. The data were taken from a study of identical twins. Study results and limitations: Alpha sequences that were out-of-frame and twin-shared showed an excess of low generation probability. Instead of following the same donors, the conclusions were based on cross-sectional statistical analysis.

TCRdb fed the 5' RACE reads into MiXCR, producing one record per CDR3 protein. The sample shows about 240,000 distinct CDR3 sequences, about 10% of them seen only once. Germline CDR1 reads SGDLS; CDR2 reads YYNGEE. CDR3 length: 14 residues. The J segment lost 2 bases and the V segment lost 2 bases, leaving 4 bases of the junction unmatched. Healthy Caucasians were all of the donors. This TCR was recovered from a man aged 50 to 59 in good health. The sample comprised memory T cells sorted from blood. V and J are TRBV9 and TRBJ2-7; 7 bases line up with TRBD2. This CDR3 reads CASSVTSGAYEQYF. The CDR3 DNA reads TGTGCCAGCAGCGTCACAAGCGGGGCCTACGAGCAGTACTTC. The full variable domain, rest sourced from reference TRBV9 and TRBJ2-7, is DSGVTQTPKHLITATGQRVTLRCSPRSGDLSVYWYQQSLDQGLQFLIQYYNGEERAKGNILERFSAQQFPDLHSELNLSSLELGDSALYFCASSVTSGAYEQYFGPGTRLTVT.